A selection of T cell receptor beta chains follows, all from one sample in a study of blood T cell repertoires in COVID-19. The data were produced by immunoSEQ multiplex PCR, yet TCRdb's version contains in-frame clones alone and is incomplete. Of some 330,000 clones in the sample, 87% are singletons; the top ten hold roughly 2%. Sequencing input: PBMCs or T cells enriched from blood (not recorded which). The receptors shown here come from a man aged 40-49 years in a cohort exposed to, infected with or recovered from COVID-19 (not recorded which). Each CDR3 is given with its conserved first and last residue.

j_call v_call cdr3_aa
TRBJ2-7 TRBV30 CAWAGGPYEQYF
TRBJ1-1 TRBV12-5 CASGLVPGNTEAFF
TRBJ2-3 TRBV28 CASSLYRGRADTQYF
TRBJ2-1 TRBV24-1 CATSQGGAGLGNDEQFF
TRBJ2-3 TRBV11-3 CASSSDAGGPTTQYF
TRBJ2-7 TRBV10-3 CAISTRLATLYEQYF
TRBJ1-2 TRBV28 CASSFAQTGTNGYTF
TRBJ2-1 TRBV24-1 CATSDLKREASYNEQFF
TRBJ2-1 TRBV27 CASSNGQGYNEQFF
TRBJ1-2 TRBV27 CASSPGQGWAYGYTF
TRBJ2-2 TRBV11-2 CASSSRQGDTGELFF
TRBJ1-2 TRBV18 CASSPSQGADGYTF
TRBJ2-2 TRBV3-1/TRBV3-2 CASSPRDSPSGWTGELFF
TRBJ2-7 TRBV29-1 CSVAGTSDSYEQYF
TRBJ2-2 TRBV30 CASSAGPGTGELFF
TRBJ1-6 TRBV5-8 CASRYDRGSPLHF
TRBJ2-7 TRBV3-1/TRBV3-2 CASSRPGTASYEQYF
TRBJ2-3 TRBV9 CASSAGLAGGKTDTQYF
TRBJ1-6 TRBV5-6 CASSLQTGGRSPLHF
TRBJ1-2 TRBV6-5 CASSYRGVEGYTF
TRBJ2-6 TRBV10-3 CAISESTISGANVLTF
TRBJ2-7 TRBV27 CASRNSWRGEQYF
TRBJ2-2 TRBV2 CASTLTGELFF
TRBJ2-1 TRBV5-1 CASSLATGSYNEQFF
TRBJ2-5 TRBV6-6 CASSSGGMGETQYF
TRBJ2-3 TRBV28 CASSLPSTDTQYF
TRBJ1-1 TRBV11-1 CASSPQGNTEAFF
TRBJ1-1 TRBV25-1 CASSETGGNTEAFF
TRBJ2-7 TRBV5-6 CASSWRLAGGDEQYF
TRBJ1-4 TRBV7-9 CASSLNPGVGEKLFF
TRBJ2-3 TRBV5-1 CASSLGQSTDTQYF
TRBJ1-1 TRBV5-4 CASSLSVGRNMNTEAFF
TRBJ2-1 TRBV10-3 CAISERVAATYNEQFF
TRBJ1-2 TRBV11-2 CASSLPGTGAHEDGYTF
TRBJ1-1 TRBV18 CASSPIPGQAYTEAFF
TRBJ1-3 TRBV3-1/TRBV3-2 CASSRTTSQTGGNTIYF
TRBJ2-3 TRBV5-4 CASSQVFGRPDTQYF
TRBJ1-4 TRBV6-6 CASTGQGFEKLFF
TRBJ1-5 TRBV27 CASTSTWTGGPTEPQHF
TRBJ2-1 TRBV19 CASSPSLAGDNEQFF
TRBJ1-2 TRBV19 CASSKTGEDYYGYTF
TRBJ2-3 TRBV6-5 CASSYRLAGDTQYF
TRBJ2-7 TRBV5-1 CASSLGAYEQYF
TRBJ2-7 TRBV18 CASSPGTGRYEQYF
TRBJ2-2 TRBV20-1 CSASLAGNTGELFF
TRBJ2-7 TRBV4-2 CASSQDRGSYEQYF
TRBJ1-2 TRBV28 CASRTGGGGYTF
TRBJ2-3 TRBV7-9 CASSKGTSPTDTQYF
TRBJ1-2 TRBV9 CASSATGGYTF
TRBJ2-2 TRBV10-3 CAISRDRVGSGELFF
TRBJ1-4 TRBV6-1 CASSDRGFINEKLFF
TRBJ2-1 TRBV6-1 CASSESASGRNEQFF
TRBJ2-5 TRBV5-4 CASSTGQGGYSQETQYF
TRBJ1-1 TRBV15 CATSSTQGLNTEAFF
TRBJ2-7 TRBV18 CASTTRGSGSGSSYEQYF
TRBJ2-3 TRBV5-1 CASCQRESTDTQYF
TRBJ2-1 TRBV9 CASSVARTSADHSYNEQFF
TRBJ2-2 TRBV30 CAWGDSTGELFF
TRBJ2-3 TRBV28 CASSFNTDTDTQYF
TRBJ2-7 TRBV10-3 CAISESEGITYEQYF